This T cell receptor beta chain appears in the sequencing data of a study of cytomegalovirus exposure and HLA in healthy donors listed by TCRdb under 2017. In terms of the full investigation: According to a later analysis, the roughly 120 validation repertoires were produced on the same platform as the 680 or so repertoires of the first cohort. The study aimed to test whether cataloging public T cell receptors could reveal signatures of past pathogen exposure. Along with the approximately 700-subject first cohort, a separate validation cohort of more than 90 different subjects was used. High-throughput TCR immunosequencing, statistical association of individual TCRs with disease status, and machine learning were combined to predict cytomegalovirus infection status. What the research found in general, with its limitations: A later analysis had no HLA typing for the validation cohort, so co-occurrence there was scored across all 130 or so repertoires. The classifier was reported to diagnose cytomegalovirus status with high specificity and sensitivity in both the original cohort and the validation cohort. It was suggested by the authors that the approach could potentially be generalized to other disease states and immunological phenotypes. The study gave a list of 150 to 200 TCR beta chains associated with cytomegalovirus. Across donors, most TCR sequences were observed very rarely, whereas some public TCRs were present in many individuals. In vitro tests confirmed that three of the cytomegalovirus-associated TCR beta chains recognize cytomegalovirus antigens. Subsequent analysis determined that TCRs grouped into clusters in the first cohort also showed a tendency toward co-occurrence across the 120 or so validation repertoires, and approximately 94% of cluster scores exceeded 0.

In regard to this clone: Its antigen has not been determined. It has no much larger one-base neighbor in the sample; base qualities were not kept.

The library was made by the immunoSEQ multiplex PCR assay. The study's processing was this. To diagnose cytomegalovirus status from the catalog of TCR beta chain sequences, a statistical classification framework was built. TCRdb took this table from immuneACCESS and kept in-frame rearrangements with V and J called. Such tables lack part of the clones; where checked against another copy, unresolved V genes explain under half of the gap, and the rest is unexplained. V and J calls and clone size are given by that table; D and trimming were obtained from the DNA. Across this sample there are about 79,000 clones, with approximately 93% seen only once. The top ten clonotypes cover 3.6% of the sample. Separate from the roughly 700-subject first cohort, the validation cohort of 90 to 150 subjects was the group to which the donors belonged. CDR3 length: 16 amino acids, cysteine to phenylalanine. The DNA shown is the 48-base CDR3, in frame from base 1. Via the germline V gene, CDR1 is ENHRY and CDR2 SYGVKD. Trimming takes 7 bases from V and 0 bases from J, and the germline ends sit 16 bases apart.

The rearranged segments are TRBV10-3 and TRBJ1-3; perhaps TRBD1 is the D gene, with 6 bases matching. Material: PBMCs. This sequence was found in a woman younger than 45 in good health and CMV-seronegative. The CDR3 protein: CAINVPGHGSGNTIYF. The DNA sequence is as follows: TGTGCCATCAATGTACCGGGACACGGCTCTGGAAACACCATATATTTT.